This is a list of T cell receptor beta chains from one sample in a study of cytomegalovirus exposure and HLA in healthy donors. Produced via immunoSEQ multiplex PCR; TCRdb's table is partial and in-frame only. The table lists some 89,000 clones, about 70% of them singletons, with under 10% in the top ten. Material: PBMCs. The receptors here all came from a man in his sixties in good health and CMV-seronegative. Each CDR3 is given with its conserved first and last residue. A D gene is named only where the DNA matches it firmly. Clone size is shown for a subset of rows, as once, few, many or a class of expanded clone.

v_call	d_call	j_call	clone_size	cdr3_nt	cdr3_aa
TRBV7-8	NA	TRBJ1-6	NA	TGTGCCAGCAGCCCAAAGACAGAGTATAATTCACCCCTCCACTTT	CASSPKTEYNSPLHF
TRBV6-5	NA	TRBJ2-1	NA	TGTGCCAGCAGTTCCAGGGCCTTACAGCAGTTCTTC	CASSSRALQQFF
TRBV7-2	NA	TRBJ2-2	NA	TGTGCCAGCAGCTTCGTGACAGGAAACACCGGGGAGCTGTTTTTT	CASSFVTGNTGELFF
TRBV18	NA	TRBJ1-1	NA	TGTGCCAGCTCACCACCGGCCATCCTGAACACTGAAGCTTTCTTT	CASSPPAILNTEAFF
TRBV18	NA	TRBJ2-7	NA	TGTGCCAGCTCACCAACAGGCTACGAGCAGTACTTC	CASSPTGYEQYF
TRBV7-9	NA	TRBJ2-7	NA	TGTGCCAGCATCCCCCCCCCGACAGGAGCCTACGAGCAGTACTTC	CASIPPPTGAYEQYF
TRBV9	TRBD2	TRBJ2-4	NA	TGTGCCAGCAGCGTAGCTCCTCTACTAGCGGGGGGTCAATCTGATCTAGCCAAAAACATTCAGTACTTC	CASSVAPLLAGGQSDLAKNIQYF
TRBV29-1	TRBD1	TRBJ2-3	NA	TGCAGCGTAACCGGGACAGGGTCATCAGATACGCAGTATTTT	CSVTGTGSSDTQYF
TRBV9	TRBD1	TRBJ1-2	NA	TGTGCCAGCAGCCCTCCGACAGGGGGCTATGGCTACACCTTC	CASSPPTGGYGYTF
TRBV9	TRBD1	TRBJ2-5	NA	TGTGCCAGCAGCCCAGGGGGTTCTCAGGGGGAGACCCAGTACTTC	CASSPGGSQGETQYF
TRBV11-2	NA	TRBJ2-7	NA	TGTGCCAGCAGCTTAGTTCGGGGGAGCTACGAGCAGTACTTC	CASSLVRGSYEQYF
TRBV19	TRBD1	TRBJ2-1	NA	TGTGCCACCCAGAACCGGGACAGGGGGCGGTACAATGAGCAGTTCTTC	CATQNRDRGRYNEQFF
TRBV4-1	TRBD1	TRBJ1-2	NA	TGCGCCAGCAGCCAACTTTCTACAGGGGGCTTGAGCTATGGCTACACCTTC	CASSQLSTGGLSYGYTF
TRBV2	NA	TRBJ2-1	NA	TGTGCCAGCGGTACAGCCATCACTTACAATGAGCAGTTCTTC	CASGTAITYNEQFF
TRBV19	TRBD1	TRBJ2-5	NA	TGTGCCAGCCGTGACAGGGGACAAGAGACCCAGTACTTC	CASRDRGQETQYF
TRBV4-1	TRBD1	TRBJ2-2	NA	TGCGCCAGCAGCCAAACCCCAGGACAGGGACCCACCGGGGAGCTGTTTTTT	CASSQTPGQGPTGELFF
TRBV10-3	NA	TRBJ1-1	once	TGTGCCATCAGTGAGTTCGACAGACACACTGAAGCTTTCTTT	CAISEFDRHTEAFF
TRBV7-2	TRBD2	TRBJ2-1	NA	TGTGCCAGCAGCTTGGGACTAGCGACCTACAATGAGCAGTTCTTC	CASSLGLATYNEQFF
TRBV5-1	TRBD1	TRBJ1-5	NA	TGCGCCAGCAGCCCCACAGGGGGAGGGAATCAGCCCCAGCATTTT	CASSPTGGGNQPQHF
TRBV6-1	NA	TRBJ2-1	NA	TGTGCCACTACTCCCGGGACTCGCCTCAATGAGCAGTTCTTC	CATTPGTRLNEQFF
TRBV4-3	TRBD2	TRBJ2-5	few	TGCGCCAGCAGCCAAGACTTAGCGGGGGGGCGGGAGACCCAGTACTTC	CASSQDLAGGRETQYF
TRBV7-8	TRBD2	TRBJ2-1	NA	TGTGCCAGCAGCTCGCCCAGCGGGGGCTACAATGAGCAGTTCTTC	CASSSPSGGYNEQFF
TRBV5-1	NA	TRBJ2-1	NA	TGCGCCAGCAGCTTGGAAGCGGAACCTACCTACAATGAGCAGTTCTTC	CASSLEAEPTYNEQFF
TRBV6-5	TRBD1	TRBJ2-7	NA	TGTGCCAGCAGCCAACAGGGGGCAGAGCAGTACTTC	CASSQQGAEQYF
TRBV27	TRBD1	TRBJ2-7	NA	TGTGCCAGCAGTCTGGGACAGGGGGGCATCAAGCAGTACTTC	CASSLGQGGIKQYF
TRBV5-5	NA	TRBJ2-2	NA	TGTGCCAGCAGCTTACGACAGACGGAGAACACCGGGGAGCTGTTTTTT	CASSLRQTENTGELFF
TRBV7-9	NA	TRBJ2-6	NA	TGTGCCAGCAGCCCGCCGACAGCATCTGGGGCCAACGTCCTGACTTTC	CASSPPTASGANVLTF
TRBV30	TRBD1	TRBJ1-1	NA	TGTGCCTGGAGGGGACGGGACAGGGGGGGATTAGACCCTGAAGCTTTCTTT	CAWRGRDRGGLDPEAFF
TRBV27	NA	TRBJ1-3	NA	TGTGCCAGCAGTTTAATTGGGGGCCCTGGAAACACCATATATTTT	CASSLIGGPGNTIYF
TRBV12-5	NA	TRBJ1-1	NA	TGTGCTAGTGGTTTGCCGTCACAGGGGAACACTGAAGCTTTCTTT	CASGLPSQGNTEAFF
TRBV6-1	NA	TRBJ1-5	once	TGTGCCAGCAGTGAATCAGGGGTAAACGGCCAGCCCCAGCATTTT	CASSESGVNGQPQHF